This T cell receptor (beta chain) stems from a study of blood T cell repertoires in COVID-19. Across the whole study: Sources were T cells, B-cell-depleted T cells, or PBMCs; the material itself was cDNA or gDNA.

Per the original methods: By means of reference gene primer amplification, nucleated cell counts were estimated. Repertoires were generated with immunoSEQ multiplex PCR, while TCRdb's copy carries only in-frame clones and drops some. The DNA was the basis for D and trimming; V, J and clone size are from that table. The sample lists 30,000 to 45,000 clones, around four fifths occurring once. V lost 2 bases, J lost 5 bases, and 10 bases stayed unmatched. The CDR3 extends over 17 amino acids. Looked up from germline, CDR1 is LGHNA and CDR2 is YSLEER. The sequenced sample consisted of peripheral blood. The chain couples TRBV4-3 to TRBJ2-1, with 9 bases that match TRBD2. This receptor was taken from a human donor in a cohort sampled during active COVID-19. CDR3 region: CASSQSLGTSWNNEQFF. CDR3 in DNA: TGCGCCAGCAGCCAATCCCTCGGGACTAGCTGGAACAATGAGCAGTTCTTC.